These 15 T cell receptor beta chains originate from one sample sequenced in a study of cytomegalovirus exposure and HLA in healthy donors. A multiplex PCR was run with 60 Vbeta primers and 13 Jbeta primers. Repertoires were generated with immunoSEQ multiplex PCR, while TCRdb's copy carries only in-frame clones and drops some. Of about 69,000 clones in the sample, around 68% were seen once. The sequenced sample consisted of PBMCs. Receptors were obtained from a woman aged 25 to 45 in good health and CMV-seronegative.

The chain combines TRBV5-1 with TRBJ2-6; D gene unclear. Germline-derived CDR1 and CDR2 are SGHRS and YFSETQ. CDR3 length: 15 residues. The ends were cut back, 7 bases at V and 0 bases at J, with 11 bases in the middle. CDR3 sequence reads: CASDPGGSGANVLTF. Here the CDR3 DNA reads TGCGCCAGCGATCCAGGTGGCTCTGGGGCCAACGTCCTGACTTTC.

V is TRBV13 and J is TRBJ1-1; TRBD1 aligns across 10 bases. The length of the CDR3 is 13 residues. V shed 5 bases, J shed 7 bases, and the junction held 4 bases outside the gene matches. CDR1 PRHDT and CDR2 FYEKMQ come from the germline V gene (reference sequence). For the CDR3, the DNA is TGTGCCAGCAGCCCCCGGGACAGGGGTGAAGCTTTCTTT. Residues: CASSPRDRGEAFF.

The genes are TRBV11-2 and TRBJ1-1, with D maybe TRBD1 (6 bases). V was pared by 5 bases and J by 11 bases, with 18 bases between. The CDR3 runs 13 residues. Looked up from germline, CDR1 is SGHAT and CDR2 is FQNNGV. CDR3 coding DNA: TGTGCCAGCAGCCTAAGGGGGGGGACAACGGCTTTCTTT. Protein: CASSLRGGTTAFF.

The chain joins TRBV5-4 to TRBJ1-1; possible D gene TRBD1, 5 bases. Trimming took 9 bases from V and 0 from J, leaving 12 bases between them. There are 13 residues in the CDR3. The germline CDR1 and CDR2 sequences are SGHNT and YYREEE (reference sequence). The CDR3 DNA reads as TGTGCCATAGCGGGGCTCCTGAACACTGAAGCTTTCTTT. As protein: CAIAGLLNTEAFF.

The J gene is TRBJ2-3, the V gene TRBV5-4; D is possibly TRBD1 (5 bases). V was trimmed by 3 bases and J by 0 bases, leaving 11 bases between them. This CDR3 is built from 15 residues. CDR1 and CDR2 (germline): SGHNT, YYREEE (reference sequence). CDR3 in DNA: TGTGCCAGCAGCTCGGACACAGCTAGCACAGATACGCAGTATTTT. Encoded protein: CASSSDTASTDTQYF.

The chain combines TRBV6-6 with TRBJ1-4, with TRBD1 identical over 9 bases. Per germline, CDR1 MNHNY and CDR2 SVGAGI (reference sequence). Unmatched junction bases numbered 5, after V lost 2 bases and J lost 4 bases. This CDR3 spans 16 amino acids. DNA of the CDR3: TGTGCCAGCAGTTACGGACAGGGGACAAGTAATGAAAAACTGTTTTTT. Residues: CASSYGQGTSNEKLFF.

The chain has TRBV10-3 and TRBJ1-1; TRBD1 might be the D (6 bases). Per the germline V gene, CDR1 is ENHRY and CDR2 is SYGVKD. The CDR3 consists of 13 residues. Deletions cut 6 bases from V and 1 base from J, with 9 bases between. The CDR3 here is CAISQTGNTEAFF. The DNA for the CDR3 is TGTGCCATCAGCCAGACAGGGAACACTGAAGCTTTCTTT.

The chain employs TRBV18 and TRBJ1-4, with D possibly matching TRBD1 (5 bases). Germline CDR1 KGHSH, CDR2 LQKENI. This CDR3 is 19 amino acids long. Trimming left V 1 base short and J 0 bases short, with 18 bases between. This CDR3 reads CASSPRVRQSLTTNEKLFF. The CDR3 DNA follows: TGTGCCAGCTCACCACGAGTGCGACAGAGCCTGACAACTAATGAAAAACTGTTTTTT.

This rearrangement joins TRBV29-1 to TRBJ1-1, with 11 positions matching TRBD1. After removal of 7 bases from V and 2 bases from J, the junction contained 6 bases not matched to a gene. This CDR3 is 14 amino acids long. The germline CDR1 and CDR2 sequences are SQVTM and ANQGSEA. This chain's CDR3 is CSAGGQGANTEAFF. The CDR3 DNA sequence: TGCAGCGCCGGCGGACAGGGGGCAAACACTGAAGCTTTCTTT.

The rearrangement joins TRBV19 to TRBJ1-5; weak D call: TRBD1 (6 bases). Germline assignment: CDR1 LNHDA and CDR2 SQIVND (reference sequence). V dropped 6 bases and J dropped 2 bases, with 17 bases sitting between them. The CDR3 length is 16 residues. The CDR3 loop reads CASRPKQGGRNQPQHF. CDR3 bases: TGTGCCAGTAGGCCGAAACAGGGTGGACGCAATCAGCCCCAGCATTTT.

This chain connects TRBV10-1 to TRBJ2-2; D is undetermined. The CDR3 runs 13 residues. Germline V gene lookup returns CDR1 WNHNN and CDR2 SYGVQD (reference sequence). Trimming removed 2 bases at V and 7 bases at J, with 8 bases between. The CDR3 DNA reads as TGCGCCAGCAGTGAGGAAGTAGTCGGGGAGCTGTTTTTT. Translation gives CASSEEVVGELFF.

The chain has TRBV7-9 and TRBJ1-1; D remains unclear. V was clipped by 5 bases and J by 3 bases, with 7 bases between them. This CDR3 comprises 12 residues. In germline, CDR1 is SEHNR, CDR2 FQNEAQ (reference sequence). CDR3 region: CASSPRYTEAFF. In nucleotides, the CDR3 is TGTGCCAGCAGCCCGCGCTACACTGAAGCTTTCTTT.

This clone was found a few times. Since the CDR3 does not end with the conserved phenylalanine or tryptophan, this likely comes from a read error. The chain uses TRBV29-1 and TRBJ1-2; D might be TRBD1 (6 bases). V lost 6 bases, J lost 2 bases, and 13 bases lay in between. This CDR3 comprises 13 residues. Germline V gene sequence: CDR1 SQVTM, CDR2 ANQGSEA. This CDR3 reads CSVRGGDNYGYTV. The CDR3 bases are TGCAGCGTCCGAGGGGGGGACAACTATGGCTACACCGTC.

V gene TRBV11-2 combines with J gene TRBJ1-4, with TRBD1 identical over 8 bases. Germline CDR1 and CDR2: SGHAT and FQNNGV. This CDR3 comprises 16 residues. V trimming: 5 bases; J trimming: 6 bases; junction bases outside the gene matches: 11. CDR3 region: CASSKTMTGDDEKLFF. In DNA, the CDR3 is TGTGCCAGCAGCAAGACTATGACAGGGGATGATGAAAAACTGTTTTTT.

The gene calls are TRBV2 and TRBJ2-5; 8 bases align to TRBD2. The CDR3 sequence is 14 residues long. V lost 8 bases and J lost 7; bases outside the gene matches: 12. Germline CDR1 reads SNHLY; CDR2 reads FYNNEI. CDR3 sequence (DNA): TGTGCCAGCGGGAGACTAGCGACTTTAGGGACCCAGTACTTC. Its translation: CASGRLATLGTQYF.